This T cell receptor beta chain was obtained from a study of CD8+ T cells in alopecia areata. In the study overall: Percent of scalp involved defined treated patients' severity scores. General study findings and limits: Normal scalp had lower clonality than lesional scalp, with alopecia totalis/universalis lesions showing this most strongly.

The CDR3 loop spans 15 amino acids. V shed 0 bases and J shed 8 bases, with 15 bases lying between them. CDR1 is SGHRS, CDR2 YFSETQ, per germline. The sample's treatment: oral pan-JAK inhibitor, 5-10 mg twice daily. As the sequencing template, cDNA was produced by extracting RNA and reverse transcribing it. Measured with immunoSEQ multiplex PCR; TCRdb has only the in-frame clones, and not every one. The sample lists around 86,000 clones, just over 70% occurring once. About this clone itself: What it recognizes is unknown.

The rearrangement joins TRBV5-1 to TRBJ2-1; maybe TRBD2 (7 bases). This material consisted of CD8+ T cells sorted from blood, taken at approximately week 42, from a patient treated with tofacitinib. The sequence was collected from a human donor with alopecia areata. CDR3 sequence (DNA): TGCGCCAGCAGCTTGGGTACCGGGGGGCCCCATGAGCAGTTCTTC. As protein: CASSLGTGGPHEQFF.